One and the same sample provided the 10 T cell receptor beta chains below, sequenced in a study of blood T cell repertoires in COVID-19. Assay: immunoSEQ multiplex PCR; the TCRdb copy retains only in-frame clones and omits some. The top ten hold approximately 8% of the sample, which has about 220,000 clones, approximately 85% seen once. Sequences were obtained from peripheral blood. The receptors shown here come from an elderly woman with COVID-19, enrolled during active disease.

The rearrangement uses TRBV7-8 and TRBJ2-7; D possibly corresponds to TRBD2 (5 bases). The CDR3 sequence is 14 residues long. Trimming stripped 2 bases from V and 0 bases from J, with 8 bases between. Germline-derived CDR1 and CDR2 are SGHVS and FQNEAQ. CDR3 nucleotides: TGTGCCAGCAGCTTATGGGAGATCTCCTACGAGCAGTACTTC. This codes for CASSLWEISYEQYF.

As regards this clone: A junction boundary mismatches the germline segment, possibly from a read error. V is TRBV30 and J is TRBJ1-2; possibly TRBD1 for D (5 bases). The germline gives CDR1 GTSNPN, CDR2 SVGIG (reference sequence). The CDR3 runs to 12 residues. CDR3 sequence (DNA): TGTGCCTGGAGTTTTGGTTTTGAGGGACTCATCTTC. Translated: CAWSFGFEGLIF.

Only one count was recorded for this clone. The CDR3 DNA follows: TGTGCCAGCAGCGGACTAGCGGGGGGTGAGCAGTTCTTC. This gives the protein CASSGLAGGEQFF. The gene calls are TRBV12-3 or TRBV12-4 and TRBJ2-1, with TRBD2 identical over 14 bases. V trimming: 6 bases; J trimming: 9 bases; junction bases outside the gene matches: 1. The CDR3 has 13 residues.

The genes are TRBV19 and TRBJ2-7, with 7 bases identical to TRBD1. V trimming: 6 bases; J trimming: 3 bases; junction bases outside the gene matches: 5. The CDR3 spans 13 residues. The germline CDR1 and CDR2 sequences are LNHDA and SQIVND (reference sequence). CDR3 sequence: CASSQGDSYEQYF. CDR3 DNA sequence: TGTGCCAGTAGCCAAGGGGACAGCTACGAGCAGTACTTC.

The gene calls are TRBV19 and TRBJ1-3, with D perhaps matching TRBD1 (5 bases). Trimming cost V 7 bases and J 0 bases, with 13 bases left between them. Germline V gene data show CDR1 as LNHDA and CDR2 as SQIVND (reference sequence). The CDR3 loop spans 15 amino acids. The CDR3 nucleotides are TGTGCCAGTACGGGGGGACCTTCCTCTGGAAACACCATATATTTT. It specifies CASTGGPSSGNTIYF.

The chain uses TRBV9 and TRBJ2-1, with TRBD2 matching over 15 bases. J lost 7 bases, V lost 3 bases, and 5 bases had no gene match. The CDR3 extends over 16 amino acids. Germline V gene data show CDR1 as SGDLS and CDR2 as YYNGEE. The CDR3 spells CASSGTSGRAMNEQFF. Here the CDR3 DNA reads TGTGCCAGCAGCGGGACTAGCGGGAGGGCCATGAATGAGCAGTTCTTC.

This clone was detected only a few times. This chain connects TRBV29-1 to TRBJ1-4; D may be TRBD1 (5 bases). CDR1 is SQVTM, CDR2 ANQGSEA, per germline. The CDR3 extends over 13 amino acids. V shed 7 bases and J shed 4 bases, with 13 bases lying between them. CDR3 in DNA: TGCAGCGCTGATTCCCAGGGTAATGAAAAACTGTTTTTT. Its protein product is CSADSQGNEKLFF.

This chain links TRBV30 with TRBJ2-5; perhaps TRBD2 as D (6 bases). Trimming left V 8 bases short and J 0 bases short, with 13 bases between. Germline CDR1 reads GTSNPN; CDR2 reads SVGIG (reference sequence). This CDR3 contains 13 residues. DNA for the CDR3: TGTGCCCGCGCGGGACTCCACCAAGAGACCCAGTACTTC. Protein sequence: CARAGLHQETQYF.

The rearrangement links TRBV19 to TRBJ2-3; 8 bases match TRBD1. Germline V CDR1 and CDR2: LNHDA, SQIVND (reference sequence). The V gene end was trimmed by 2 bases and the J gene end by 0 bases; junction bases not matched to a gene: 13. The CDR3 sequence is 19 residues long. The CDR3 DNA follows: TGTGCCAGTAGTATACGGCTCCCTGGGACAGGATTTAGCACAGATACGCAGTATTTT. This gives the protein CASSIRLPGTGFSTDTQYF.

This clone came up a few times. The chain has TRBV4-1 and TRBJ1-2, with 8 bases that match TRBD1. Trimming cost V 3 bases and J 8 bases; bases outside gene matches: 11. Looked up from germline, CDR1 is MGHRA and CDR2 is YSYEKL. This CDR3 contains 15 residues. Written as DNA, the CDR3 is TGCGCCAGCAGCCAGCGACAGGGGCCGGATACGGGCTACACCTTC. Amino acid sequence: CASSQRQGPDTGYTF.